Reported below is one TCR beta chain. Its antigen is not known. This sample is part of a study of cytomegalovirus exposure and HLA in healthy donors. Study-wide background: A previous analysis identified approximately 110 million unique TCR beta sequences derived from 180 million or so T cells. Study-wide points: Most subjects' HLA-A and HLA-B alleles were reportedly predicted from TCR beta sequences. Later on, a genetic analysis was performed. It linked a missense variant in DCLRE1C with V- and J-gene trimming of TCR beta. In a later analysis, TCR association rates varied by HLA locus: DRB1 most, HLA-C fewest.

This CDR3 region has 12 residues. CDR1 and CDR2 from the germline V gene are SGHRS and YFSETQ. V was pared by 4 bases and J by 6 bases, with 4 bases of the junction left unmatched. Both 60 Vbeta primers and 13 Jbeta primers went into the PCR. Data came from immunoSEQ multiplex PCR; TCRdb stores just in-frame clones and leaves some out. This table lists 100,000 to 150,000 clones. The source of this sequence is a woman between 40 and 50 years old in good health and CMV-seropositive. Source material: PBMCs. The rearrangement links TRBV5-1 to TRBJ2-7; 7 bases map to TRBD2. The CDR3 nucleotides are TGCGCCAGCAGCCCCGGGACTACCGAGCAGTACTTC. Its protein is CASSPGTTEQYF. Full variable domain (remainder filled in from reference TRBV5-1 and TRBJ2-7): KAGVTQTPRYLIKTRGQQVTLSCSPISGHRSVSWYQQTPGQGLQFLFEYFSETQRNKGNFPGRFSGRQFSNSRSEMNVSTLELGDSALYLCASSPGTTEQYFGPGTRLTVT.